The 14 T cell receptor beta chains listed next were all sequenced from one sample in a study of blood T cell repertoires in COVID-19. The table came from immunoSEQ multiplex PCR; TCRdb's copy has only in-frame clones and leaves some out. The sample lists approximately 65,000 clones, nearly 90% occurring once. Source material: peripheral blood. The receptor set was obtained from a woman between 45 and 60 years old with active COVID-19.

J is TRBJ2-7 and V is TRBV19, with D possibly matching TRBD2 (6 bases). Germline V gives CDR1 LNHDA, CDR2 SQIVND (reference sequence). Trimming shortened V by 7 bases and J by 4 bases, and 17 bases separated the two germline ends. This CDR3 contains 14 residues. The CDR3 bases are TGTGCCAGTACTAAGGACTACGGGGTTTACGAGCAGTACTTC. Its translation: CASTKDYGVYEQYF.

CDR3 sequence: CASSLEPGGPGLNEQFF. The CDR3 nucleotides read TGCGCCAGCAGCTTGGAGCCGGGAGGGCCAGGTTTGAATGAGCAGTTCTTC. The V call is TRBV5-1, the J call TRBJ2-1; 8 bases match TRBD2. Germline CDR1 SGHRS, CDR2 YFSETQ. The CDR3 covers 17 residues. The ends lost 0 bases at V and 7 bases at J; junction bases unmatched: 12.

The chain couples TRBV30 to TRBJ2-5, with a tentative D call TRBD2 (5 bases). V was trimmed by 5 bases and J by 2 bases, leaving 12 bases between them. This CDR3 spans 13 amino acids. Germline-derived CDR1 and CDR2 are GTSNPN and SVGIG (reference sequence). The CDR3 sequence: CAWSWTLQETQYF. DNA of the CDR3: TGTGCCTGGTCTTGGACTTTACAAGAGACCCAGTACTTC.

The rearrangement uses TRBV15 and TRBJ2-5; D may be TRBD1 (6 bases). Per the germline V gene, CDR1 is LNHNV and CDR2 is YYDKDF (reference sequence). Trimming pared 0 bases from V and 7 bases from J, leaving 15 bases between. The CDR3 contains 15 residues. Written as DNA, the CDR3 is TGTGCCACCAGCAGAGATAGGGCAGGGGCCGGGACCCAGTACTTC. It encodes CATSRDRAGAGTQYF.

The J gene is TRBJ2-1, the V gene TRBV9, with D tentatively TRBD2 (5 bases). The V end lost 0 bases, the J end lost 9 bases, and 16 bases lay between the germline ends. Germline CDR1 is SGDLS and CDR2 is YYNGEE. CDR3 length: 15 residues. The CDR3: CASSVGFEVRGEQFF. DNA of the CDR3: TGTGCCAGCAGCGTAGGTTTCGAAGTTCGGGGTGAGCAGTTCTTC.

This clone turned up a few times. CDR3 in amino acids: CSVPVGLADYNEQFF. The CDR3 region has the DNA TGCAGCGTCCCAGTGGGACTAGCGGATTACAATGAGCAGTTCTTC. The genes are TRBV29-1 and TRBJ2-1; 11 nucleotides match TRBD2. The CDR3 covers 15 residues. The J segment lost 4 bases and the V segment lost 6 bases, leaving 8 bases of the junction unmatched. Germline V CDR1 and CDR2: SQVTM, ANQGSEA.

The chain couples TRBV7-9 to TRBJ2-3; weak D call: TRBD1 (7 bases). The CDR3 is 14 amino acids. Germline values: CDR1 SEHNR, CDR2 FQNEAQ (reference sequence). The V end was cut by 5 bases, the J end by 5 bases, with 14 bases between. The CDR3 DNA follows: TGTGCCAGCAGCGCGGGGACAGTGGGAGATACGCAGTATTTT. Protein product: CASSAGTVGDTQYF.

The CDR3 sequence is CASSPGVPSGTPEIYNEQFF. DNA for the CDR3: TGCGCCAGCAGTCCTGGGGTACCTAGCGGGACCCCTGAAATCTACAATGAGCAGTTCTTC. The chain links TRBV23-1 to TRBJ2-1; TRBD2 agrees at 9 bases. TRBV23-1 is treated as an ORF (open reading frame) with a function not yet certain. V was clipped by 4 bases and J by 3 bases; unmatched bases: 19. The CDR3 is made up of 20 amino acids.

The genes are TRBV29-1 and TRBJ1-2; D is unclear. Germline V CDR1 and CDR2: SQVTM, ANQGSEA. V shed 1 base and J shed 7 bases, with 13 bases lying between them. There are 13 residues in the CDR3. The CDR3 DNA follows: TGCAGCGTTGAAGGTGAAAACTTTGGTGGCTACACCTTC. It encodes CSVEGENFGGYTF.

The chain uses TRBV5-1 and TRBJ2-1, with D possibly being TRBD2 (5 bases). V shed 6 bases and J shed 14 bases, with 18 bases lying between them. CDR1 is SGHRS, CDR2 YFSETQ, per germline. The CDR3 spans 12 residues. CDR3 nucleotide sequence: TGCGCCAGCACCTTCGCGGAGGATCGTAAGTTCTTC. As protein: CASTFAEDRKFF.

CDR3 amino acids: CSARADNEQFF. The CDR3 DNA sequence: TGCAGTGCTAGGGCAGACAATGAGCAGTTCTTC. V is TRBV20-1 and J is TRBJ2-1; D is unresolved. The CDR3 has 11 amino acids. Trimming left V 3 bases short and J 5 bases short, with 5 bases between. Per the germline V gene, CDR1 is DFQATT and CDR2 is SNEGSKA (reference sequence).

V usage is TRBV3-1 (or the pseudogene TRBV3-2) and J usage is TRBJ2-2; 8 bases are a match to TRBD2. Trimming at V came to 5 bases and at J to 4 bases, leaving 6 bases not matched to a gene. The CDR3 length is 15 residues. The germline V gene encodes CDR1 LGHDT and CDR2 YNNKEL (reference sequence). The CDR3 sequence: CASSLGLVLTGELFF. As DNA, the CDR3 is TGTGCCAGCAGCTTGGGACTAGTCCTCACCGGGGAGCTGTTTTTT.

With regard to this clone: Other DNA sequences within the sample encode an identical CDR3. CDR3 amino acids: CASSPRTSGYNEQFF. In DNA form, the CDR3 reads TGTGCCAGCAGCCCACGGACTAGCGGTTACAATGAGCAGTTCTTC. The rearrangement uses TRBV7-3 and TRBJ2-1; 10 positions match TRBD2. There are 15 residues in the CDR3. CDR1 SGHTA and CDR2 FQGTGA come from the germline V gene. V gave up 5 bases and J gave up 4 bases; unmatched junction bases: 5.

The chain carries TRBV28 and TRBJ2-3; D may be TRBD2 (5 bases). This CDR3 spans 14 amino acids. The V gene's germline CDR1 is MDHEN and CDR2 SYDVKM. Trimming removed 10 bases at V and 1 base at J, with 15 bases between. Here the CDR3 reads CATWTGRGTDTQYF. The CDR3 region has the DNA TGTGCCACCTGGACGGGAAGGGGCACAGATACGCAGTATTTT.